What follows are 16 T cell receptor beta chains derived from one specimen sequenced in a study of post-analysis software for immune sequencing data. Study-level points and caveats: Roughly five TRBV segments appeared more often in patients than in controls, and TRBV5-6, TRBV5-1 and TRBV20-1 were among these.

No antigen is known for these receptors. Each TCR beta cDNA library carried unique molecular identifiers. From the PCR reads, TCRdb called clonotypes with MiXCR, one entry per CDR3 protein. The table includes more than 350,000 distinct CDR3 sequences, 39% detected once. The source material was blood. These receptors were obtained from a girl aged 2-10 years with multiple sclerosis.

This rearrangement joins TRBV5-5 to TRBJ1-4; 7 positions agree with TRBD1. The germline gives CDR1 SGHKS, CDR2 YYEKEE (reference sequence). The length of the CDR3 is 14 residues. V shed 4 bases and J 7 bases; nucleotides not matched to a gene: 7. This chain's CDR3 is CASSLRGGLEKLFF. DNA of the CDR3: TGTGCCAGCAGCCTCAGGGGGGGCCTTGAAAAACTGTTTTTT.

This clonotype came up many times. The V call is TRBV20-1, the J call TRBJ2-3; D gene ambiguous. The CDR3 covers 16 residues. Germline-derived CDR1 and CDR2 are DFQATT and SNEGSKA (reference sequence). Trimming stripped 3 bases from V and 6 bases from J, with 22 bases between. As DNA, the CDR3 is TGCAGTGCTAGGGCCCCCGAGCGACCCACATTGGATACGCAGTATTTT. It codes for CSARAPERPTLDTQYF.

The chain carries TRBV28 and TRBJ1-5; D gene uncertain. CDR1 and CDR2 from the germline V gene are MDHEN and SYDVKM. V lost 3 bases and J 4 bases, leaving 4 bases between the germline ends. There are 12 residues in the CDR3. The CDR3 DNA reads as TGTGCCAGCAGTTTTTGGAATCAGCCCCAGCATTTT. This gives the protein CASSFWNQPQHF.

This clonotype was detected a few times. This chain uses TRBV5-1 with TRBJ2-4; D not resolved. The CDR3 loop spans 14 amino acids. V shed 1 base and J shed 0 bases, with 5 bases lying between them. CDR1 and CDR2 from the germline V gene are SGHRS and YFSETQ. The CDR3 sequence is CASSLFLAKNIQYF. The CDR3 region has the DNA TGCGCCAGCAGCTTGTTTCTAGCCAAAAACATTCAGTACTTC.

The chain is built from TRBV7-3 and TRBJ2-1; D gene ambiguous. CDR1 and CDR2 from the germline V gene are SGHTA and FQGTGA. Trimming took off 5 bases at V and 3 bases at J, with 14 bases between the two ends. This CDR3 has 15 residues. DNA for the CDR3: TGTGCCAGCAGCCCGACTCCCCACAACTACAATGAGCAGTTCTTC. Protein sequence: CASSPTPHNYNEQFF.

The V and J genes are TRBV20-1 and TRBJ2-7, with 7 bases aligning to TRBD1. CDR1 and CDR2 (germline): DFQATT, SNEGSKA (reference sequence). The CDR3 runs 14 residues. Unmatched junction bases numbered 4, after V lost 1 base and J lost 1 base. The CDR3 bases are TGCAGTGCTAGAGTTACAGGGGTATCCTACGAGCAGTACTTC. Residues: CSARVTGVSYEQYF.

The chain uses TRBV5-1 and TRBJ2-2; the match to TRBD1 covers 10 bases. Per germline, CDR1 SGHRS and CDR2 YFSETQ. The CDR3 is 15 amino acids. Unmatched junction bases numbered 8, after V lost 7 bases and J lost 5 bases. CDR3 region: CASGFGTGETGELFF. As DNA, the CDR3 is TGCGCCAGCGGTTTTGGGACAGGGGAAACCGGGGAGCTGTTTTTT.

V is TRBV28 and J is TRBJ1-4; 9 bases match TRBD1. This CDR3 spans 15 amino acids. Germline V CDR1 and CDR2: MDHEN, SYDVKM. With 2 bases clipped from V and 3 bases from J, the junction kept 1 base outside the gene matches. CDR3 protein: CASSLGTGPNEKLFF. The DNA of the CDR3 is TGTGCCAGCAGTTTAGGGACAGGGCCTAATGAAAAACTGTTTTTT.

This chain connects TRBV28 to TRBJ1-2, with D perhaps matching TRBD1 (5 bases). Per germline, CDR1 MDHEN and CDR2 SYDVKM. The CDR3 has 13 amino acids. V lost 5 bases to trimming and J lost 4 bases, with 11 bases between them. The CDR3 DNA follows: TGTGCCAGCAGTCCCGACAGCCTCTATGGCTACACCTTC. Its protein is CASSPDSLYGYTF.

This clonotype has just a few counts. This chain's CDR3 is CASSLPGQLHYGYTF. The CDR3 DNA follows: TGTGCCAGCAGCCTACCGGGACAGCTCCACTATGGCTACACCTTC. The chain links TRBV12-3 or TRBV12-4 to TRBJ1-2, with 7 bases aligning to TRBD1. The CDR3 runs to 15 residues. The V segment lost 6 bases and the J segment 3 bases; nucleotides outside the gene matches: 10.

This chain uses TRBV7-2 with TRBJ2-1, with 9 positions matching TRBD2. The CDR3 covers 16 residues. Germline V gene sequence: CDR1 SGHTA, CDR2 FQGNSA. Losses at the gene ends were 5 bases for V and 6 bases for J; bases not matched to a gene: 11. For the CDR3, the DNA is TGTGCCAGCAGCCAAGAGGCCAGCGGGGGGCCCAATGAGCAGTTCTTC. Protein sequence: CASSQEASGGPNEQFF.

Only a few counts were recorded for this clonotype. This chain uses TRBV3-1 with TRBJ1-1, with no clear D. CDR1 is LGHDT and CDR2 is YNNKEL in the germline V gene (reference sequence). V shed 1 base and J shed 1 base, with 10 bases lying between them. There are 15 residues in the CDR3. In DNA form, the CDR3 reads TGTGCCAGCAGCCAAGTTAGTTACGCGAACACTGAAGCTTTCTTT. Protein: CASSQVSYANTEAFF.

CDR3 sequence: CASSERGGPGYTF. The DNA of the CDR3 is TGTGCCAGCAGCGAAAGGGGGGGGCCTGGCTACACCTTC. The J gene is TRBJ1-2, the V gene TRBV7-3, with a weak D call TRBD1 (6 bases). CDR1 SGHTA and CDR2 FQGTGA come from the germline V gene. Trimming shortened V by 5 bases and J by 7 bases, and 14 bases separated the two germline ends. This CDR3 is built from 13 residues.

The chain couples TRBV5-5 to TRBJ2-7; D is tentatively TRBD1 or TRBD2 (6 bases each). The CDR3 totals 15 residues. Trimming pared 0 bases from V and 3 bases from J, leaving 13 bases between. Germline CDR1 SGHKS, CDR2 YYEKEE (reference sequence). The CDR3 is CASSLAGAGVYEQYF. The DNA for the CDR3 is TGTGCCAGCAGCTTGGCGGGGGCAGGCGTCTACGAGCAGTACTTC.

This chain connects TRBV28 to TRBJ2-7; unclear D gene. CDR3 length: 15 amino acids. Between the trimmed V and J ends, which lost 5 bases and 3 bases, there was a span of 17 bases. Germline assignment: CDR1 MDHEN and CDR2 SYDVKM. CDR3 nucleotides: TGTGCCAGCAGTCTGGCCTCCTTTACTTTCTACGAGCAGTACTTC. Its protein is CASSLASFTFYEQYF.

This chain links TRBV20-1 with TRBJ2-7; 9 bases map to TRBD1. Losses at the gene ends were 3 bases for V and 6 bases for J; bases not matched to a gene: 9. There are 14 residues in the CDR3. Germline V CDR1 and CDR2: DFQATT, SNEGSKA (reference sequence). In DNA, the CDR3 is TGCAGTGCTAGGGGACGGACAGGGGTTTCCGAGCAGTACTTC. It translates to CSARGRTGVSEQYF.